This T cell receptor beta chain was identified during a study of response to subunit inactivated influenza vaccine. TCRdb reanalysed the RT-PCR reads using MiXCR and keeps one entry per CDR3 protein. The sample gives about 800,000 distinct CDR3 sequences, roughly 20% of which show up once; about a tenth is in the top ten. General study results and limits: Seasonal influenza vaccination, on each occasion, was suggested by the authors to recruit few new T cells.

This clonotype was counted a few times. The antigen remains undetermined. The TCR was taken from a man between 45 and 60 years old who received an inactivated influenza vaccine. The sample in question was PBMCs from blood, obtained approximately 5 days after vaccination.

The CDR3 spells CASSVDSFLTGELFF. The CDR3 region has the DNA TGTGCCAGCAGCGTAGATTCTTTCCTCACCGGGGAGCTGTTTTTT. This sequence joins TRBV9 and TRBJ2-2; no clear D. Germline-derived CDR1 and CDR2 are SGDLS and YYNGEE. This CDR3 comprises 15 residues. The V end lost 0 bases, the J end lost 4 bases, and 10 bases lay between the germline ends.